The 32 T cell receptor beta chains below were found in one sample sequenced in a study of T-cell memory formation after mild COVID-19. In TCRdb, the 5' RACE reads were re-called with MiXCR into one record per CDR3 protein. This sample has roughly 150,000 distinct CDR3 sequences; roughly 15% occur once, and the top ten carry roughly 15%. Input material: PBMCs or a T cell subset sorted from them (not recorded which). Source of these receptors: an adult woman who had mild COVID-19 (a few samples of this study predate the infection). Cell type and time point are not known.

This clonotype was detected a few times. This chain uses TRBV10-2 with TRBJ1-2, with D possibly matching TRBD1 (6 bases). Germline CDR1 is WSHSY and CDR2 is SAAADI. The CDR3 is 13 residues long. V dropped 3 bases and J dropped 5 bases, with 10 bases sitting between them. DNA of the CDR3: TGCGCCAGCAGTGAACGGGGGGCTTATGGCTACACCTTC. Its translation: CASSERGAYGYTF.

This clonotype was observed a few times. The V call is TRBV10-3, the J call TRBJ2-7, with TRBD1 matching over 7 bases. The V and J ends lost 2 bases and 5 bases, in that order; junction bases with no gene match: 12. Germline V gene lookup returns CDR1 ENHRY and CDR2 SYGVKD. This CDR3 contains 16 residues. DNA of the CDR3: TGTGCCATCAGTGAGGGGGAAATGACAGGGTGGCACGAGCAGTACTTC. It codes for CAISEGEMTGWHEQYF.

This clonotype was detected a few times. V usage is TRBV24-1 and J usage is TRBJ2-5, with D perhaps matching TRBD2 (6 bases). CDR3 size: 16 residues. CDR1 and CDR2 (germline): KGHDR, SFDVKD. V was pared by 1 base and J by 5 bases, with 16 bases between. This chain's CDR3 is CATSDFGDFGGETQYF. CDR3 bases: TGTGCCACCAGTGATTTCGGGGACTTCGGAGGGGAGACCCAGTACTTC.

This chain joins TRBV10-3 and TRBJ2-1, with 11 bases aligning to TRBD2. The V and J ends lost 2 bases and 11 bases, in that order; junction bases with no gene match: 5. Germline CDR1 reads ENHRY; CDR2 reads SYGVKD. The CDR3 spans 14 residues. The CDR3 DNA reads as TGTGCCATCAGTGAGGGGACTAGCGGCAAAAAGCAGTTCTTC. This gives the protein CAISEGTSGKKQFF.

J is TRBJ2-3 and V is TRBV3-1; D perhaps matches TRBD2 (7 bases). From germline, CDR1 is LGHDT and CDR2 YNNKEL (reference sequence). CDR3 length: 14 amino acids. V was trimmed by 6 bases and J by 1 base, leaving 11 bases between them. This chain's CDR3 is CASSRGGGTDTQYF. CDR3 coding DNA: TGTGCCAGCAGTCGAGGGGGGGGCACAGATACGCAGTATTTT.

The V call is TRBV10-3, the J call TRBJ2-3; 13 bases are a match to TRBD2. Germline V gene lookup returns CDR1 ENHRY and CDR2 SYGVKD. V shed 6 bases and J 1 base; nucleotides not matched to a gene: 7. This CDR3 comprises 17 residues. The CDR3 sequence: CAISRTSGSRGTDTQYF. Here the CDR3 DNA reads TGTGCCATCAGCCGGACTAGCGGGAGTAGGGGCACAGATACGCAGTATTTT.

This clonotype was seen a few times. The chain employs TRBV7-2 and TRBJ2-7; 9 positions agree with TRBD1. V was pared by 0 bases and J by 2 bases, with 2 bases of the junction left unmatched. This CDR3 is 15 amino acids long. Germline lookup yields CDR1 SGHTA and CDR2 FQGNSA. CDR3 nucleotide sequence: TGTGCCAGCAGCTTAGCCGGGACAGGGCCCTACGAGCAGTACTTC. Translating gives CASSLAGTGPYEQYF.

The gene calls are TRBV5-1 and TRBJ2-7, with D possibly TRBD2 on 5 matching bases. Germline V lookup: CDR1 SGHRS, CDR2 YFSETQ. Trimming left V 1 base short and J 6 bases short, with 14 bases between. CDR3 length: 14 amino acids. CDR3 in amino acids: CASSLSGVKSEQYF. The DNA of the CDR3 is TGCGCCAGCAGCTTGTCCGGGGTAAAGAGCGAGCAGTACTTC.

This clonotype turned up a few times. The chain couples TRBV5-6 to TRBJ2-5; 11 bases match TRBD2. Germline trimming cut 4 bases from V and 2 bases from J; bases unmatched to any gene: 4. The CDR3 spans 15 residues. Germline CDR1 and CDR2: SGHDT and YYEEEE. CDR3 sequence: CASSVVAGGQETQYF. CDR3 DNA: TGTGCCAGCAGCGTCGTAGCGGGGGGGCAAGAGACCCAGTACTTC.

This clonotype was seen a few times. The gene calls are TRBV12-3 or TRBV12-4 and TRBJ2-6; TRBD2 matches 10 bases. V was pared by 5 bases and J by 3 bases, with 13 bases of the junction left unmatched. The CDR3 extends over 19 amino acids. As DNA, the CDR3 is TGTGCCAGCAGTCAGCCTAGCGGGAGTATTTTAGATGGGGCCAACGTCCTGACTTTC. Amino acids: CASSQPSGSILDGANVLTF.

This clonotype was counted many times. The V call is TRBV6-5, the J call TRBJ2-5; TRBD1 is a possible D gene (6 bases). Germline CDR1 MNHEY, CDR2 SVGAGI. The germline V and J ends were trimmed by 6 bases and 2 bases, with 13 bases remaining between them. This CDR3 is built from 14 residues. CDR3 nucleotide sequence: TGTGCCAGCAGCCTTGCAGGGGAGCAAGAGACCCAGTACTTC. Residues: CASSLAGEQETQYF.

This clonotype was detected a few times. V usage is TRBV4-1 and J usage is TRBJ1-1, with a weak D call TRBD1 (5 bases). Trimming shortened V by 0 bases and J by 6 bases, and 26 bases separated the two germline ends. Germline CDR1 is MGHRA and CDR2 is YSYEKL. The CDR3 is 19 amino acids. CDR3 residues: CASSQEGPDGAGFFPEAFF. CDR3 coding DNA: TGCGCCAGCAGCCAAGAAGGTCCTGATGGGGCAGGGTTCTTCCCTGAAGCTTTCTTT.

This clonotype has a handful of counts. CDR3 residues: CASSPGWGETQYF. The CDR3 nucleotides read TGTGCCAGCAGCCCGGGGTGGGGCGAGACCCAGTACTTC. The J gene is TRBJ2-5, the V gene TRBV9; D is possibly TRBD1 or TRBD2 (5 bases each). The CDR3 extends over 13 amino acids. The germline gives CDR1 SGDLS, CDR2 YYNGEE. Trimming removed 4 bases at V and 5 bases at J, with 12 bases between.

This clonotype was seen more than once but under ten times. The chain recombines TRBV9 with TRBJ1-1; a possible D gene is TRBD1 (5 bases). V gave up 4 bases and J gave up 1 base, with 14 bases separating them. Germline CDR1 is SGDLS and CDR2 is YYNGEE. The CDR3 is 15 amino acids. The CDR3: CASSSRWGGNTEAFF. The CDR3 DNA reads TGTGCCAGCAGCTCCAGGTGGGGGGGGAACACTGAAGCTTTCTTT.

The V call is TRBV27, the J call TRBJ1-5; D gene unclear. The CDR3 extends over 16 amino acids. Per the germline V gene, CDR1 is MNHEY and CDR2 is SMNVEV (reference sequence). Trimming left V 3 bases short and J 1 base short, with 13 bases between. The DNA for the CDR3 is TGTGCCAGCAGTTTTTTCCCCAGGCGCAGCAATCAGCCCCAGCATTTT. This encodes CASSFFPRRSNQPQHF.

The V gene is TRBV5-5, the J gene TRBJ2-2; TRBD1 or TRBD2 may be the D gene (5 bases each). Between the trimmed V and J ends, which lost 0 bases and 4 bases, there was a span of 10 bases. Germline V gene sequence: CDR1 SGHKS, CDR2 YYEKEE (reference sequence). The length of the CDR3 is 15 residues. The CDR3 DNA sequence: TGTGCCAGCAGCTTGGGAGGGGAATTCACCGGGGAGCTGTTTTTT. Protein: CASSLGGEFTGELFF.

This sequence joins TRBV6-6 and TRBJ2-1; 8 nucleotides agree with TRBD2. The germline V gene has CDR1 MNHNY and CDR2 SVGAGI (reference sequence). V shed 2 bases, J shed 0 bases, and the junction held 6 bases outside the gene matches. The CDR3 covers 17 residues. The CDR3 region has the DNA TGTGCCAGCAGTTACAACGCGGCGGGGGGCTCCTACAATGAGCAGTTCTTC. Protein sequence: CASSYNAAGGSYNEQFF.

This clonotype was picked up a small number of times. The V gene is TRBV6-5, the J gene TRBJ2-4; 9 bases match TRBD1. The junction had 5 bases not matched to a gene; V was cut back by 0 bases and J by 8 bases. Germline loops: CDR1 MNHEY, CDR2 SVGAGI. This CDR3 is built from 15 residues. DNA for the CDR3: TGTGCCAGCAGTTACTCTGGGACAGGGCTACACATTCAGTACTTC. Its translation: CASSYSGTGLHIQYF.

This clonotype was seen a few times. The rearrangement links TRBV12-3 or TRBV12-4 to TRBJ2-5; 9 positions agree with TRBD1. With V trimmed by 7 bases and J by 4 bases, 16 bases remained unmatched. This CDR3 region has 17 residues. The CDR3 region has the DNA TGTGCCAGCAACCACGCATTACTCCGGGACAGGGTAGAGACCCAGTACTTC. Amino acid sequence: CASNHALLRDRVETQYF.

The chain joins TRBV12-3 or TRBV12-4 to TRBJ2-5; D uncertain. The CDR3 loop spans 14 amino acids. V lost 2 bases, J lost 2 bases, and 9 bases lay in between. The CDR3 here is CASSLRRQQETQYF. In DNA form, the CDR3 reads TGTGCCAGCAGTTTAAGGCGTCAGCAAGAGACCCAGTACTTC.

This clonotype was seen more than once but under ten times. The chain carries TRBV20-1 and TRBJ1-1; the match to TRBD1 covers 8 bases. Germline-derived CDR1 and CDR2 are DFQATT and SNEGSKA (reference sequence). The V segment lost 6 bases and the J segment 7 bases; nucleotides outside the gene matches: 10. This CDR3 is 13 amino acids long. The CDR3 DNA is TGCAGTGCCACCCCGACAGGGGATATTGAAGCTTTCTTT. This gives the protein CSATPTGDIEAFF.

In its sample, this clonotype was seen a few times. The chain combines TRBV4-3 with TRBJ1-6; 12 bases line up with TRBD1. Germline V gene lookup returns CDR1 LGHNA and CDR2 YSLEER. The junction had 5 bases not matched to a gene; V was cut back by 4 bases and J by 7 bases. This CDR3 comprises 16 residues. The CDR3 sequence: CASSRDRGQGNSPLHF. The CDR3 DNA reads TGCGCCAGCAGCCGGGACAGGGGGCAAGGGAATTCACCCCTCCACTTT.

This clonotype has only a few counts. The rearrangement links TRBV24-1 to TRBJ2-3; 12 bases are a match to TRBD2. The CDR3 contains 15 residues. Trimming cost V 3 bases and J 9 bases; bases outside gene matches: 6. Germline V lookup: CDR1 KGHDR, CDR2 SFDVKD. Written as DNA, the CDR3 is TGTGCCACCAGTGATCCCGGGACTAGCGGGCCAACGCAGTATTTT. Encoded protein: CATSDPGTSGPTQYF.

This chain links TRBV12-3 or TRBV12-4 with TRBJ2-5; D not resolved. Trimming left V 2 bases short and J 2 bases short, with 12 bases between. The CDR3 runs to 15 residues. The CDR3 sequence: CASSLTEVVQETQYF. The CDR3 region has the DNA TGTGCCAGCAGTTTAACAGAGGTAGTACAAGAGACCCAGTACTTC.

The chain uses TRBV5-1 and TRBJ2-1; D is unresolved. CDR1 SGHRS and CDR2 YFSETQ come from the germline V gene. The V end lost 0 bases, the J end lost 6 bases, and 7 bases lay between the germline ends. The CDR3 totals 13 residues. The CDR3 sequence: CASSLVVGNEQFF. CDR3 DNA: TGCGCCAGCAGCTTGGTCGTCGGCAATGAGCAGTTCTTC.

This clonotype was recorded many times. The CDR3 protein is CASSLRGSYEQYF. CDR3 coding DNA: TGTGCCAGCAGCTTAAGGGGGTCCTACGAGCAGTACTTC. This chain uses TRBV12-3 or TRBV12-4 with TRBJ2-7, with D maybe TRBD1 (6 bases). There are 13 residues in the CDR3. Trimming cost V 6 bases and J 1 base, with 10 bases left between them.

The chain links TRBV27 to TRBJ1-2, with D uncertain. The CDR3 spans 13 residues. Deletions cut 3 bases from V and 6 bases from J, with 11 bases between. CDR1 is MNHEY and CDR2 is SMNVEV in the germline V gene (reference sequence). DNA of the CDR3: TGTGCCAGCAGTTTCCGGTCCGCTGATGGCTACACCTTC. Translation: CASSFRSADGYTF.

J is TRBJ1-6 and V is TRBV12-3 or TRBV12-4; D perhaps matches TRBD1 (5 bases). V dropped 3 bases and J dropped 7 bases, with 10 bases sitting between them. This CDR3 region has 14 residues. For the CDR3, the DNA is TGTGCCAGCAGTTTCGGGGCTGGCAATTCACCCCTCCACTTT. Translation gives CASSFGAGNSPLHF.

In its sample, this clonotype was seen a few times. CDR3 coding DNA: TGTGCCAGCAGTTTCGGACTAGCGGGAGTAACAGATACGCAGTATTTT. This encodes CASSFGLAGVTDTQYF. The chain uses TRBV28 and TRBJ2-3, with 13 bases that match TRBD2. The CDR3 runs to 16 residues. The J segment lost 3 bases and the V segment lost 3 bases, leaving 3 bases of the junction unmatched. CDR1 is MDHEN, CDR2 SYDVKM, per germline.

This clonotype has at least ten counts. The chain is built from TRBV12-3 or TRBV12-4 and TRBJ2-3, with 13 nucleotides matching TRBD2. The CDR3 sequence is 15 residues long. The V segment lost 10 bases and the J segment 2 bases; nucleotides outside the gene matches: 6. CDR3 in amino acids: CAISTSGRLTDTQYF. CDR3 in DNA: TGTGCCATTTCGACTAGCGGGAGGCTCACAGATACGCAGTATTTT.

The rearrangement links TRBV6-5 to TRBJ1-1; D may be TRBD1 (5 bases). Germline CDR1 and CDR2: MNHEY and SVGAGI. There are 15 residues in the CDR3. V lost 4 bases and J lost 5, with 17 bases in between. The DNA of the CDR3 is TGTGCCAGCAGTTTCCACGGGACGGGTTTGACTGAAGCTTTCTTT. The encoded protein is CASSFHGTGLTEAFF.

This clonotype has a handful of counts. This chain links TRBV6-5 with TRBJ2-1; TRBD2 aligns across 9 bases. The V gene's germline CDR1 is MNHEY and CDR2 SVGAGI. After removal of 8 bases from V and 10 bases from J, the junction contained 12 bases not matched to a gene. The CDR3 covers 14 residues. CDR3 sequence (DNA): TGTGCCAGCCTGGGGCGGGAGGGCCTATACGAGCAGTTCTTC. Encoded protein: CASLGREGLYEQFF.